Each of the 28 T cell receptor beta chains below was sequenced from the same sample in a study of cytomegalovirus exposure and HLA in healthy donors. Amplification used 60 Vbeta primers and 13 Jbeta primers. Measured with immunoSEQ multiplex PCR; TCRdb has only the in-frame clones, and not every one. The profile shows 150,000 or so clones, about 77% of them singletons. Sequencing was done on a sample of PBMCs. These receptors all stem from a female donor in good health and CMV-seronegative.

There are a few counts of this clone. For the CDR3, the DNA is TGTGCCAGCGTTGGGGGCCCCGGGGAGCTGTTTTTT. Its protein is CASVGGPGELFF. V gene TRBV6-1 combines with J gene TRBJ2-2, with D perhaps TRBD1 (6 bases). This CDR3 spans 12 amino acids. In germline, CDR1 is MNHNS, CDR2 SASEGT. Trimming left V 8 bases short and J 6 bases short, with 10 bases between.

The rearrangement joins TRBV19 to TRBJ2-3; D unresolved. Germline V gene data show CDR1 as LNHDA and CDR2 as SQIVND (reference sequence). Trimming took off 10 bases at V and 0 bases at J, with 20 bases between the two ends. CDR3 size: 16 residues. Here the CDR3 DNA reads TGTGCCACCAAAACCGGAGACCCGGCTAGCACAGATACGCAGTATTTT. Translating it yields CATKTGDPASTDTQYF.

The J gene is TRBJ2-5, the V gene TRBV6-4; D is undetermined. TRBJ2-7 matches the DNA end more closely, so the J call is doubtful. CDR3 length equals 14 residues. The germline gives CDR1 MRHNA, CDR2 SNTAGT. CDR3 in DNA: TGTGCCAGCAGTGCCAGCGCTGTCTCCTACGAGCAGTACTTC. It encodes CASSASAVSYEQYF.

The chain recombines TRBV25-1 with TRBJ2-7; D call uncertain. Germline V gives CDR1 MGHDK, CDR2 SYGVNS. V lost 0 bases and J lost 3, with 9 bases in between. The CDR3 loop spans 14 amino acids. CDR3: CASSEYNPGYEQYF. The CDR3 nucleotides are TGTGCCAGCAGTGAATATAACCCAGGCTACGAGCAGTACTTC.

CDR3 bases: TGCGCCAGCAGCTTGGGCAGGGATGAGCAGTTCTTC. Translation: CASSLGRDEQFF. The chain has TRBV5-1 and TRBJ2-1; TRBD1 is a possible D gene (5 bases). Germline V gene lookup returns CDR1 SGHRS and CDR2 YFSETQ. The CDR3 sequence is 12 residues long. Trimming stripped 0 bases from V and 8 bases from J, with 6 bases between.

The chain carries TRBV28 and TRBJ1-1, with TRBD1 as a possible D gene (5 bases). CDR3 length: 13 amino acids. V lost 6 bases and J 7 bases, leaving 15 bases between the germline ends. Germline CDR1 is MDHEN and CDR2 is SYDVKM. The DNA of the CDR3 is TGTGCCAGCAGACCTGGGAGGGGTCGTGAAGCTTTCTTT. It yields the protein CASRPGRGREAFF.

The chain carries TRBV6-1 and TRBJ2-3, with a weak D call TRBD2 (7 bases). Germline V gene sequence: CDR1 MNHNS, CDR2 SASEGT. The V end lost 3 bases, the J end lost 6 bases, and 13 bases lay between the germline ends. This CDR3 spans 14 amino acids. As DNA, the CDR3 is TGTGCCAGCAGTGAGGGCGGGGGCGGGGATACGCAGTATTTT. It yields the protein CASSEGGGGDTQYF.

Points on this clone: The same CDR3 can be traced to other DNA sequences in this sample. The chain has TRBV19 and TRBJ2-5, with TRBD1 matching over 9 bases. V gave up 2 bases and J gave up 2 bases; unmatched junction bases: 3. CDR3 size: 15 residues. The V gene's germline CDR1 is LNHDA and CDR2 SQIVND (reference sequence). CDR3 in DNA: TGTGCCAGTAGTATACTGGGACAGGGACAAGAGACCCAGTACTTC. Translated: CASSILGQGQETQYF.

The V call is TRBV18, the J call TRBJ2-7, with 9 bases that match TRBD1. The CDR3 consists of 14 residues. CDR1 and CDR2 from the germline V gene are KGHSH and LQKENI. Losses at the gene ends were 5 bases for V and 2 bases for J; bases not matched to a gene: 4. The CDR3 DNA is TGTGCCAGCTCAGCGGACAGGGGCACCTACGAGCAGTACTTC. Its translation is CASSADRGTYEQYF. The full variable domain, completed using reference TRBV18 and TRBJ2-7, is NAGVMQNPRHLVRRRGQEARLRCSPMKGHSHVYWYRQLPEEGLKFMVYLQKENIIDESGMPKERFSAEFPKEGPSILRIQQVVRGDSAAYFCASSADRGTYEQYFGPGTRLTVT.

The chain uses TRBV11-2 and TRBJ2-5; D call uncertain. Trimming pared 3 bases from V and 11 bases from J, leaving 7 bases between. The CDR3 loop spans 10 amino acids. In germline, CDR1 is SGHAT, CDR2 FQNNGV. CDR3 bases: TGTGCCAGCAGCTTCCAACGGCAGTACTTC. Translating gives CASSFQRQYF.

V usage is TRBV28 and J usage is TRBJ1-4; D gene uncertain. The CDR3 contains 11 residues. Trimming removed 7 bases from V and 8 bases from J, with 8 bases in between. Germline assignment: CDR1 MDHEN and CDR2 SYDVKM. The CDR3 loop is CASKGGEKLFF. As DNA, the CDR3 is TGTGCCAGCAAGGGCGGGGAAAAACTGTTTTTT. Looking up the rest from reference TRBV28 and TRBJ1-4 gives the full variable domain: DVKVTQSSRYLVKRTGEKVFLECVQDMDHENMFWYRQDPGLGLRLIYFSYDVKMKEKGDIPEGYSVSREKKERFSLILESASTNQTSMYLCASKGGEKLFFGSGTQLSVL.

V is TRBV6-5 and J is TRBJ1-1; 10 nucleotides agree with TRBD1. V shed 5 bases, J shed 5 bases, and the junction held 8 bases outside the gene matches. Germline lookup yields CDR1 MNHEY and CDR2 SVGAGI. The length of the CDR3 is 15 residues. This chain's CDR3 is CASSQGTGVGTEAFF. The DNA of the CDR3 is TGTGCCAGCAGTCAAGGGACAGGGGTTGGGACTGAAGCTTTCTTT.

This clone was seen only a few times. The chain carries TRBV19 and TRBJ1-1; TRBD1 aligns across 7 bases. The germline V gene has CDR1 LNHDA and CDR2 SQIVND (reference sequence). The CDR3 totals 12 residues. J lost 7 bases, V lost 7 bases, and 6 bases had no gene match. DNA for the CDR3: TGTGCCAGTACCACAGGGGTCGGTGAAGCTTTCTTT. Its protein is CASTTGVGEAFF.

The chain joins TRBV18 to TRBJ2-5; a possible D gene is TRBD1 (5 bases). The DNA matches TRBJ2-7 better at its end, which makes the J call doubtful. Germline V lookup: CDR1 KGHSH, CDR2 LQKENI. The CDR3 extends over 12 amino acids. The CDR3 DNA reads TGTGCCAGCTCAAAGCAGGGCCACGAGCAGTACTTC. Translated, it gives CASSKQGHEQYF.

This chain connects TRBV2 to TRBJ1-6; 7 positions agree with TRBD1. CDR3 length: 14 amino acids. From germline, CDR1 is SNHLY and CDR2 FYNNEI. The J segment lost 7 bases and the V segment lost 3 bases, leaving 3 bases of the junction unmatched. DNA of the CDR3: TGTGCCAGCAGTGACAGGGGGAAGAATTCACCCCTCCACTTT. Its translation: CASSDRGKNSPLHF.

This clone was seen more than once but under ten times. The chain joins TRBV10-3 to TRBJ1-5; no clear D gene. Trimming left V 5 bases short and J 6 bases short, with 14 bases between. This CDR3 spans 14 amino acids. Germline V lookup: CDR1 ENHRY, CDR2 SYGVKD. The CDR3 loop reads CAISKGEGGQPQHF. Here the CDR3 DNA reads TGTGCCATCAGTAAAGGAGAGGGAGGTCAGCCCCAGCATTTT.

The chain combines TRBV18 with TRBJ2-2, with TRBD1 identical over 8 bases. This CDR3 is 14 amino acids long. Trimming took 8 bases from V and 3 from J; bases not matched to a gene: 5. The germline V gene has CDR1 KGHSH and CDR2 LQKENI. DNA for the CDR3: TGTGCCAGCACGTGGACAGGGTACACCGGGGAGCTGTTTTTT. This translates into CASTWTGYTGELFF.

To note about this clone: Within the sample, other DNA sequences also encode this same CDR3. CDR3 region: CASGLLQGLKNTEAFF. CDR3 coding DNA: TGTGCTAGTGGTTTGTTGCAGGGGTTGAAGAACACTGAAGCTTTCTTT. This chain connects TRBV12-5 to TRBJ1-1; maybe TRBD1 (6 bases). Germline V gene data show CDR1 as LGHNT and CDR2 as FRNRAP. The V end lost 2 bases, the J end lost 1 base, and 14 bases lay between the germline ends. This CDR3 is built from 16 residues.

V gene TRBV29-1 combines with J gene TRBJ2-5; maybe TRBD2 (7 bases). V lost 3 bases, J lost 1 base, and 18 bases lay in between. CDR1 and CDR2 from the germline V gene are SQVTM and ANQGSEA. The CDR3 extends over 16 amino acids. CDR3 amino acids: CSVEGGGAGAQETQYF. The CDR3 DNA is TGCAGCGTTGAGGGGGGGGGAGCAGGGGCCCAAGAGACCCAGTACTTC.

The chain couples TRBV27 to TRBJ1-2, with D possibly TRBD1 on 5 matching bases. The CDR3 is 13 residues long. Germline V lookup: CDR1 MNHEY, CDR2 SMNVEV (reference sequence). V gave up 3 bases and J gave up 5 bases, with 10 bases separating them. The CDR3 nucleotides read TGTGCCAGCAGTTTCCCGGCAGGGTATGGCTACACCTTC. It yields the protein CASSFPAGYGYTF.

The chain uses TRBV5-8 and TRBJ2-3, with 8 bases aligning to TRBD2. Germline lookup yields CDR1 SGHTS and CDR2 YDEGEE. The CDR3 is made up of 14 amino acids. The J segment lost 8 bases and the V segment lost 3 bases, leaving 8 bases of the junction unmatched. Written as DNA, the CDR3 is TGTGCCAGCAGCTCACTAGCGGCCCCGCTTACGCAGTATTTT. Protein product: CASSSLAAPLTQYF.

This chain's CDR3 is CASSVQWTAGANVLTF. The CDR3 coding sequence is TGTGCCAGCAGCGTTCAATGGACAGCTGGGGCCAACGTCCTGACTTTC. This rearrangement joins TRBV7-3 to TRBJ2-6; D might be TRBD1 (6 bases). V lost 5 bases and J 2 bases, leaving 13 bases between the germline ends. The CDR3 length is 16 residues. In germline, CDR1 is SGHTA, CDR2 FQGTGA.

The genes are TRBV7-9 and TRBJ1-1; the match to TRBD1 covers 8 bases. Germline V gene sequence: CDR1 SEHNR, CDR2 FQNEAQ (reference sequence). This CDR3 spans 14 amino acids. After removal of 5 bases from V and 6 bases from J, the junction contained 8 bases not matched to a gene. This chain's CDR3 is CASSLPDRAPEAFF. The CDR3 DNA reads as TGTGCCAGCAGCCTACCGGACAGGGCCCCTGAAGCTTTCTTT.

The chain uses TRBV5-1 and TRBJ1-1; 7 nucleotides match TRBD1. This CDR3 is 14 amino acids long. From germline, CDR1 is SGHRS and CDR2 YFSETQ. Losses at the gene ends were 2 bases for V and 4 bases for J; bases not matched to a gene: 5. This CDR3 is CASSFDRDATEAFF. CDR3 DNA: TGCGCCAGCAGCTTCGACAGGGACGCCACTGAAGCTTTCTTT.

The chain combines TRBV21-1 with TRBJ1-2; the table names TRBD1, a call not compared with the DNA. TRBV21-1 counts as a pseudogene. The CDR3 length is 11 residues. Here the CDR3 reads CASSTGAGYTF. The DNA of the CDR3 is TGTGCCAGCAGCACAGGGGCTGGCTACACCTTC.

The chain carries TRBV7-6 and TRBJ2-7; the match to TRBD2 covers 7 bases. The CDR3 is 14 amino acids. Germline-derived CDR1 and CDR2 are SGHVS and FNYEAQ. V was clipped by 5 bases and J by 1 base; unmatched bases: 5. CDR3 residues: CASSRTRGSYEQYF. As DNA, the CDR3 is TGTGCCAGCAGCAGGACTAGGGGATCCTACGAGCAGTACTTC.

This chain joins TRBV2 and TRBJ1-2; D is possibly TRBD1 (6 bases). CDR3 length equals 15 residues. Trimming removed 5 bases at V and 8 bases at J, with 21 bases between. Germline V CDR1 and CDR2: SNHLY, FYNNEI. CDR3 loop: CASSSSDSLMVGYTF. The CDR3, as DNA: TGTGCCAGCAGTTCCTCGGACAGCCTTATGGTGGGCTACACCTTC.

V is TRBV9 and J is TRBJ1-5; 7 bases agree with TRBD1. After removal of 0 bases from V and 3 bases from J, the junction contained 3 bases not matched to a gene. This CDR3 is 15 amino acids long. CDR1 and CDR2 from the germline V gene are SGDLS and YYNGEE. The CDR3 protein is CASSVGGGPNQPQHF. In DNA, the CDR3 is TGTGCCAGCAGCGTAGGAGGGGGCCCCAATCAGCCCCAGCATTTT.